A selection of T cell receptor beta chains follows, all from one sample in a study of CD8 T cells in ankylosing spondylitis. TCRdb re-analysed the 5' RACE reads in MiXCR, keeping a single row per CDR3 protein. The sample consists of roughly 170,000 distinct CDR3 sequences, around 8.9% of them appearing once. The sample was blood, either unsorted or a sorted T cell fraction (not recorded which). These receptors came from a female donor with ankylosing spondylitis or in good health (not recorded which). CDR3s include the opening cysteine and the closing phenylalanine or tryptophan. Fields, in order: clone size, V gene, D gene, J gene, CDR3 protein, CDR3 DNA. A D gene is named only where the DNA matches it firmly. Not all rows give a size; the values are once, few, many and, for expanded clones, a class.

abundance: -
v_gene: TRBV27
d_gene: TRBD1
j_gene: TRBJ2-7
CDR3aa: CASSAHQGAENYEQYF
CDR3nt: TGTGCCAGCAGTGCGCACCAGGGGGCAGAGAACTACGAGCAGTACTTC

abundance: -
v_gene: TRBV6-2/TRBV6-3
d_gene: TRBD2
j_gene: TRBJ2-1
CDR3aa: CASTLRRGRHNEQFF
CDR3nt: TGTGCCAGCACCCTAAGGCGCGGGAGGCACAATGAGCAGTTCTTC

abundance: many
v_gene: TRBV4-3
d_gene: TRBD1
j_gene: TRBJ1-6
CDR3aa: CASSAWDRGKTPLHF
CDR3nt: TGCGCCAGCAGCGCCTGGGACAGGGGGAAGACACCCCTCCACTTT

abundance: -
v_gene: TRBV7-8
d_gene: -
j_gene: TRBJ2-7
CDR3aa: CASSLGIGSYEQYF
CDR3nt: TGTGCCAGCAGCTTAGGAATTGGATCCTACGAGCAGTACTTC

abundance: -
v_gene: TRBV15
d_gene: -
j_gene: TRBJ1-6
CDR3aa: CATSSGQNNSPLHF
CDR3nt: TGTGCCACCAGCAGTGGACAGAATAATTCACCCCTCCACTTT

abundance: -
v_gene: TRBV7-8
d_gene: TRBD2
j_gene: TRBJ2-5
CDR3aa: CASSLFTSGREETQYF
CDR3nt: TGTGCCAGCAGCTTGTTCACTAGCGGGAGGGAAGAGACCCAGTACTTC

abundance: many
v_gene: TRBV12-3/TRBV12-4
d_gene: -
j_gene: TRBJ1-1
CDR3aa: CASSYRRGNTEAFF
CDR3nt: TGTGCCAGCAGTTACAGGCGGGGGAACACTGAAGCTTTCTTT

abundance: few
v_gene: TRBV9
d_gene: -
j_gene: TRBJ2-5
CDR3aa: CASSVAGMLRTETQYF
CDR3nt: TGTGCCAGCAGCGTAGCTGGTATGCTACGAACGGAGACCCAGTACTTC

abundance: -
v_gene: TRBV4-3
d_gene: -
j_gene: TRBJ2-1
CDR3aa: CASSQYQAGHEYNEQFF
CDR3nt: TGCGCCAGCAGCCAATACCAGGCAGGGCACGAATACAATGAGCAGTTCTTC

abundance: many
v_gene: TRBV5-1
d_gene: -
j_gene: TRBJ2-1
CDR3aa: CASSLPQNRDEQFF
CDR3nt: TGCGCCAGCAGCTTGCCACAGAACCGGGATGAGCAGTTCTTC

abundance: -
v_gene: TRBV27
d_gene: TRBD1
j_gene: TRBJ1-6
CDR3aa: CASSITGVGSPLHF
CDR3nt: TGTGCCAGCAGTATAACAGGGGTGGGTTCACCCCTCCACTTT

abundance: many
v_gene: TRBV7-8
d_gene: -
j_gene: TRBJ2-3
CDR3aa: CASSWGYSRTDTQYF
CDR3nt: TGTGCCAGCAGCTGGGGCTACAGCCGCACAGATACGCAGTATTTT

abundance: few
v_gene: TRBV28
d_gene: -
j_gene: TRBJ2-5
CDR3aa: CATRAVTEETQYF
CDR3nt: TGTGCCACCCGGGCCGTAACGGAAGAGACCCAGTACTTC

abundance: many
v_gene: TRBV6-2/TRBV6-3
d_gene: -
j_gene: TRBJ2-7
CDR3aa: CASGDTYYEQYF
CDR3nt: TGTGCCAGCGGGGACACGTACTACGAGCAGTACTTC

abundance: -
v_gene: TRBV7-6
d_gene: -
j_gene: TRBJ2-6
CDR3aa: CASSPRNYPSGANVLTF
CDR3nt: TGTGCCAGCAGCCCCCGAAATTACCCATCTGGGGCCAACGTCCTGACTTTC

abundance: few
v_gene: TRBV27
d_gene: -
j_gene: TRBJ2-1
CDR3aa: CASSLVVDNEQFF
CDR3nt: TGTGCCAGCAGTTTAGTGGTCGACAATGAGCAGTTCTTC

abundance: many
v_gene: TRBV12-3/TRBV12-4
d_gene: -
j_gene: TRBJ1-2
CDR3aa: CASSLRGHSPLTGYTF
CDR3nt: TGTGCCAGCAGTTTGAGGGGACATTCACCACTGACTGGCTACACCTTC

abundance: medium-sized
v_gene: TRBV24-1
d_gene: TRBD2
j_gene: TRBJ2-1
CDR3aa: CATSDRTSGSDEQFF
CDR3nt: TGTGCCACCAGTGACCGGACTAGCGGGAGCGATGAGCAGTTCTTC

abundance: many
v_gene: TRBV4-1
d_gene: -
j_gene: TRBJ2-7
CDR3aa: CASSQDGDEQYF
CDR3nt: TGCGCCAGCAGCCAAGATGGAGACGAGCAGTACTTC

abundance: -
v_gene: TRBV28
d_gene: TRBD2
j_gene: TRBJ2-5
CDR3aa: CASSFGERLAGGRETQYF
CDR3nt: TGTGCCAGCAGTTTCGGTGAACGACTAGCGGGAGGGCGGGAGACCCAGTACTTC

abundance: few
v_gene: TRBV4-1
d_gene: -
j_gene: TRBJ2-1
CDR3aa: CASSQTRTAHNEQFF
CDR3nt: TGCGCCAGCAGCCAAACCCGGACTGCGCACAATGAGCAGTTCTTC

abundance: -
v_gene: TRBV7-9
d_gene: -
j_gene: TRBJ1-1
CDR3aa: CASSSTLDMPGF
CDR3nt: TGTGCCAGCAGCTCAACCCTGGACATGCCCGGTTTT